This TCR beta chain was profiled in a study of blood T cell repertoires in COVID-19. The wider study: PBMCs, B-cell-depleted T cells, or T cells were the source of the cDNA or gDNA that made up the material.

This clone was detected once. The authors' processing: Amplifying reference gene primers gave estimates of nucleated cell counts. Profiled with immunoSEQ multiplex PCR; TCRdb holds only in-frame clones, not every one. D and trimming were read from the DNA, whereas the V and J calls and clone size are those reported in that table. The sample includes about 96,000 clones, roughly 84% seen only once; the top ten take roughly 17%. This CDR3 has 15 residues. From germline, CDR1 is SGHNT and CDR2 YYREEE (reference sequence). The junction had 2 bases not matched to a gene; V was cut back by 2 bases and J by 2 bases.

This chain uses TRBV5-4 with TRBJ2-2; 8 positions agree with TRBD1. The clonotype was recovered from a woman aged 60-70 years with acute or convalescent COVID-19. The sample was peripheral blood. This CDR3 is CASSFGTGNTGELFF. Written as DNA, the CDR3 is TGTGCCAGCAGCTTTGGGACAGGTAACACCGGGGAGCTGTTTTTT.